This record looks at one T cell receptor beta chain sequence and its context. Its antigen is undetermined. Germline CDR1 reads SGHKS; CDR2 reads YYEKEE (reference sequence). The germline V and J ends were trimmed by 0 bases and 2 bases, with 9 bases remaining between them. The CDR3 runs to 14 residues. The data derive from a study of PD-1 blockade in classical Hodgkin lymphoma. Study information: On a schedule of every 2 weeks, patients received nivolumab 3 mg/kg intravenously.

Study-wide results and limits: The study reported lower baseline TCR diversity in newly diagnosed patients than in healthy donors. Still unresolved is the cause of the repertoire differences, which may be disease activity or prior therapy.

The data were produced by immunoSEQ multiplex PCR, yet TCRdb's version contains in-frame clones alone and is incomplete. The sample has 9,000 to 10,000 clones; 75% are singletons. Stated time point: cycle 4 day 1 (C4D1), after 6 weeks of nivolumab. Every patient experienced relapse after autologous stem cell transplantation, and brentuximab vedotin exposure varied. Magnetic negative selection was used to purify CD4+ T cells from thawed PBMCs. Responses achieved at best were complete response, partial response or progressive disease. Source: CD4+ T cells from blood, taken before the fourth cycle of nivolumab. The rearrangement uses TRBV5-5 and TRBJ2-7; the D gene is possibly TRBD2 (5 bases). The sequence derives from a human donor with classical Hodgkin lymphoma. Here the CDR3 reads CASSLGADTYEQYF. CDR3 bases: TGTGCCAGCAGCTTGGGAGCGGATACCTACGAGCAGTACTTC. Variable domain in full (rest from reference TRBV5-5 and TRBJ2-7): DAGVTQSPTHLIKTRGQQVTLRCSPISGHKSVSWYQQVLGQGPQFIFQYYEKEERGRGNFPDRFSARQFPNYSSELNVNALLLGDSALYLCASSLGADTYEQYFGPGTRLTVT.